Below are 3 T cell receptor beta chains sequenced from a single sample in a study of blood T cell repertoires in COVID-19. Generated by immunoSEQ multiplex PCR, the TCRdb table keeps only in-frame clones and is missing some. This table has tens of thousands of clones, around 89% appearing once. Sequenced: PBMCs or T cells enriched from blood (not recorded which). The receptor source for this set is a woman between 50 and 59 years old with acute COVID-19.

The chain joins TRBV28 to TRBJ1-2, with D possibly being TRBD1 (5 bases). With 5 bases removed from V and 4 bases from J, the gap between germline ends came to 17 bases. Looked up from germline, CDR1 is MDHEN and CDR2 is SYDVKM. The length of the CDR3 is 15 residues. The CDR3 DNA sequence: TGTGCCAGCAGTCCTACTCGCGACAGTTCCTATGGCTACACCTTC. This gives the protein CASSPTRDSSYGYTF.

The V gene is TRBV4-3, the J gene TRBJ2-3; D gene unclear. The CDR3 has 12 residues. The germline V and J ends were trimmed by 4 bases and 0 bases, with 2 bases remaining between them. Germline loops: CDR1 LGHNA, CDR2 YSLEER. CDR3 in DNA: TGCGCCAGCAGCCTAAGCACAGATACGCAGTATTTT. Translating it yields CASSLSTDTQYF.

The chain joins TRBV24-1 to TRBJ2-1; the D gene is possibly TRBD2 (5 bases). CDR1 and CDR2 (germline): KGHDR, SFDVKD. V lost 2 bases, J lost 0 bases, and 13 bases lay in between. The CDR3 is 17 residues long. The CDR3 reads CATSDSRRVPSYNEQFF. The CDR3 bases are TGTGCCACCAGTGATTCGAGGCGGGTCCCCTCCTACAATGAGCAGTTCTTC.